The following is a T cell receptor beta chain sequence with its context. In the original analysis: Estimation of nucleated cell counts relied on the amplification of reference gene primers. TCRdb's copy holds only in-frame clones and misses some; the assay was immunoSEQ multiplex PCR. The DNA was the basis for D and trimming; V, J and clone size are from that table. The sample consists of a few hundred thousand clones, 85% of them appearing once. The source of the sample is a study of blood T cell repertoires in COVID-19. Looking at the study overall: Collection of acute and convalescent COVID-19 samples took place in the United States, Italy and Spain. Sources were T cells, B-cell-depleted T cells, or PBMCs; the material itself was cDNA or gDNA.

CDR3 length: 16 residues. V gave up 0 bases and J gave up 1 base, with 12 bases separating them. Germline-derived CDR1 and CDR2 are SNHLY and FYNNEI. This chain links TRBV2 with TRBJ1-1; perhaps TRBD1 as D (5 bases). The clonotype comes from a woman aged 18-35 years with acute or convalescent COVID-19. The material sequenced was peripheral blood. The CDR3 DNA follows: TGTGCCAGCAGTGAAGCTGGAGGGAGGGGGAACACTGAAGCTTTCTTT. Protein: CASSEAGGRGNTEAFF. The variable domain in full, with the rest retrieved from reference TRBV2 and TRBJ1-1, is EPEVTQTPSHQVTQMGQEVILRCVPISNHLYFYWYRQILGQKVEFLVSFYNNEISEKSEIFDDQFSVERPDGSNFTLKIRSTKLEDSAMYFCASSEAGGRGNTEAFFGQGTRLTVV.